This TCR beta chain originates from a study of blood T cell repertoires in COVID-19. Overall study context: Collection of acute and convalescent COVID-19 samples took place in the United States, Italy and Spain. In each case, the material was cDNA or gDNA derived from T cells, B-cell-depleted T cells, or PBMCs.

Each exposed participant met a COVID-19 case in the 2 weeks preceding study entry. The method was immunoSEQ multiplex PCR; TCRdb's version includes in-frame clones alone and lacks a portion of them. The table shows about 160,000 clones, with 87% occurring only once. CDR3 length: 13 amino acids. The germline gives CDR1 MNHEY, CDR2 SMNVEV (reference sequence). V lost 4 bases to trimming and J lost 2 bases, with 8 bases between them. The chain combines TRBV27 with TRBJ1-1, with D hard to call. The specimen sequenced was PBMCs or T cells enriched from blood (not recorded which). The receptor was derived from a woman aged 40 to 49 who had been exposed to COVID-19. Written as DNA, the CDR3 is TGTGCCAGCAGTTCCCTCTCCAACACTGAAGCTTTCTTT. Amino acids: CASSSLSNTEAFF.